The source of this TCR beta chain is a study of Graves' ophthalmopathy and Graves' hyperthyroidism. The study, taken as a whole, reports: The model achieved about 70% sensitivity and less than 85% specificity for ophthalmopathy progression. Sensitivity reached approximately 89% and specificity about 80% for a 13-signature model separating ophthalmopathy from stable hyperthyroidism.

This CDR3 comprises 13 residues. With 8 bases removed from V and 7 bases from J, the gap between germline ends came to 18 bases. Germline values: CDR1 SNHLY, CDR2 FYNNEI. This clonotype came up many times. Its matching antigen is unknown. Amplification of TCR beta CDR3 regions used RNA transcripts. Scientists carried out first-round RT-PCR using HTBI primers and then a second-round multiplex PCR. MiXCR, run by TCRdb on the multiplex PCR reads, gives a single entry per CDR3 protein. The sample comprises a few hundred thousand distinct CDR3 sequences, about a sixth of which are singletons, and 2% to 2.5% rests with the top ten.

Input material: peripheral blood. The receptor was isolated from an adult woman with stable Graves' hyperthyroidism. V is TRBV2 and J is TRBJ2-7; D not certain. In nucleotides, the CDR3 is TGTGCCAGCCACCGGGCTCTGAGGCGGGAGCAGTACTTC. Amino acid sequence: CASHRALRREQYF.